This T cell receptor beta chain stems from a study of lymphopenia after photon versus proton radiotherapy. Generated by immunoSEQ multiplex PCR, the TCRdb table keeps only in-frame clones and is missing some. The data show some 70,000 clones, over 80% seen once. Germline V gene sequence: CDR1 SEHNR, CDR2 FQNEAQ (reference sequence). V lost 4 bases and J lost 6, with 7 bases in between. CDR3 length: 12 amino acids. The origin of this receptor is a man older than 75 with esophageal cancer. Sequencing was performed on peripheral blood, taken from a patient treated with proton-based radiotherapy. This rearrangement joins TRBV7-9 to TRBJ2-1; weak D call: TRBD2 (5 bases). The CDR3 loop is CASSSRGNEQFF. CDR3 DNA sequence: TGTGCCAGCAGCTCCCGGGGCAATGAGCAGTTCTTC.